This entry describes one TCR beta chain. Antigen specificity is unknown. CDR1 is DFQATT, CDR2 SNEGSKA, per germline (reference sequence). This CDR3 region has 14 residues. The authors extracted at least 6 micrograms of total RNA per sample. Alongside a J-beta primer mix, a sample-barcoded 5' primer served in a second PCR lasting roughly 7 to 11 cycles. TCRdb itself ran the 5' RACE reads through MiXCR, one entry per CDR3 protein. The data show around 580,000 distinct CDR3 sequences, with around 48% seen just once and around 25% held by the top ten. These data belong to a study of blood T cells in healthy people across ages. The study's findings and limits: Roughly linearly, TCR beta diversity per million T cells fell as age increased. Donors of long life had a larger count of naive CD4+ cells and greater diversity than aged donors.

The chain carries TRBV20-1 and TRBJ2-4; perhaps D is TRBD1 or TRBD2 (6 bases each). The J call may be wrong; the DNA end is better matched by TRBJ2-7. The source of this sequence is a man older than 75 in good health. Source material: blood. The CDR3 sequence: CSASAGQGKYEQYF. The CDR3 DNA reads TGCAGTGCTAGTGCGGGACAAGGAAAGTACGAGCAGTACTTC.